The present T cell receptor beta chain was sequenced within a study of blood T cell repertoires in COVID-19. V gave up 0 bases and J gave up 4 bases, with 18 bases separating them. The CDR3 has 17 residues. The table came from immunoSEQ multiplex PCR; TCRdb's copy has only in-frame clones and leaves some out. The profile shows hundreds of thousands of clones, roughly 90% of them singletons. Sequencing input: peripheral blood. The TCR comes from a woman aged 25 to 39 with active or convalescent COVID-19. This chain links TRBV23-1 with TRBJ1-2; D perhaps matches TRBD1 (5 bases). TRBV23-1 is an open reading frame whose function is uncertain. CDR3 DNA: TGCGCCAGCAGTCAATCGGCCCTTCGACTGGGGGGCTATGGCTACACCTTC. As protein: CASSQSALRLGGYGYTF.